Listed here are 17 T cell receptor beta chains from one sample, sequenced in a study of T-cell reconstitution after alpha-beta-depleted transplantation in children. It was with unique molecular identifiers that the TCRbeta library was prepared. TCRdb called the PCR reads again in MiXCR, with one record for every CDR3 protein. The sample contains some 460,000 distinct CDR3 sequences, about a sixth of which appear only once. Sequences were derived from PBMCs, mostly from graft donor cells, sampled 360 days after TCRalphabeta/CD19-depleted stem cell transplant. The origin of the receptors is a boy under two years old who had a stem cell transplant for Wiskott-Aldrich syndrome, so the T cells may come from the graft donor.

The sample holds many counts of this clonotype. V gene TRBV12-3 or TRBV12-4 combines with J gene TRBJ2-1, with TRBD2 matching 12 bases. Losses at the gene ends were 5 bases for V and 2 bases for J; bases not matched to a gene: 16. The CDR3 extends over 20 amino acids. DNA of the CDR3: TGTGCCAGCAGTCGAAAGGGGCATGGGCTAGCGGGAGGGCCCTACAATGAGCAGTTCTTC. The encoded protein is CASSRKGHGLAGGPYNEQFF.

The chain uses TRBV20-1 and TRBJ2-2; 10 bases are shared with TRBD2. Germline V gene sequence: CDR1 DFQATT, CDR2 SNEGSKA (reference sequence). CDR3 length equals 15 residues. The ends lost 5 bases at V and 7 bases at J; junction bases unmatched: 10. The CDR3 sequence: CSAPRRAGGLGELFF. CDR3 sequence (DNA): TGCAGTGCTCCGCGGCGAGCGGGGGGGCTCGGGGAGCTGTTTTTT.

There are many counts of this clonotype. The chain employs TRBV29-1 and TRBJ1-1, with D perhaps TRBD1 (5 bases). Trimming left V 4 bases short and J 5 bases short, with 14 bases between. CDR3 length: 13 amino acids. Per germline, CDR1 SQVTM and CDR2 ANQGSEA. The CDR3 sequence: CSVVVSGRTEAFF. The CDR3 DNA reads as TGCAGCGTTGTCGTGTCAGGGAGGACTGAAGCTTTCTTT.

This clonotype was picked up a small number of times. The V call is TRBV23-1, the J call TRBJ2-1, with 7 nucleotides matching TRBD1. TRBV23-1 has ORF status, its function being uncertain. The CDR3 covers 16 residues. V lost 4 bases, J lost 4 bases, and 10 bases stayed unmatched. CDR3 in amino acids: CASSLPGTDLYNEQFF. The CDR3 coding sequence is TGCGCCAGCAGTCTACCCGGGACAGATTTATACAATGAGCAGTTCTTC.

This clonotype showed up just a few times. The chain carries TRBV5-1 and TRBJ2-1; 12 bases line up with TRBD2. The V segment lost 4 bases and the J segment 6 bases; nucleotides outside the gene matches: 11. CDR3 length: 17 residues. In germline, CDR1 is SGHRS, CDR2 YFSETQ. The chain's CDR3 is CASSPGLAGLGVNEQFF. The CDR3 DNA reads TGCGCCAGCAGCCCGGGACTAGCGGGCCTAGGGGTCAATGAGCAGTTCTTC.

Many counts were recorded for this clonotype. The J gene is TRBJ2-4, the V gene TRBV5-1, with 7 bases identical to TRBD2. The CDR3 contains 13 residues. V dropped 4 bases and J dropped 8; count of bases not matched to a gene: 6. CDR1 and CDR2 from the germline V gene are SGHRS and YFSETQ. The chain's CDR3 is CASSPGGTDIQYF. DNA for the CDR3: TGCGCCAGCAGCCCCGGGGGGACTGACATTCAGTACTTC.

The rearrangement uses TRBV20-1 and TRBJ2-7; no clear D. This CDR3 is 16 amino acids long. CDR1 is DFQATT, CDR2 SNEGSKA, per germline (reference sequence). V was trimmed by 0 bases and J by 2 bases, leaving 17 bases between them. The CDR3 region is CSARDRLTLPPYEQYF. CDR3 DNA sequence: TGCAGTGCTAGAGATCGACTGACTCTTCCCCCCTACGAGCAGTACTTC.

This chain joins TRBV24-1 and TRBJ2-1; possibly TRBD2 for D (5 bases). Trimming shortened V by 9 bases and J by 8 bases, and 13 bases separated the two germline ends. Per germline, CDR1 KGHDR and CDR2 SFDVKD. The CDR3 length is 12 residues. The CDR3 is CATCGIGDEQFF. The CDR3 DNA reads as TGTGCCACCTGTGGTATCGGGGATGAGCAGTTCTTC.

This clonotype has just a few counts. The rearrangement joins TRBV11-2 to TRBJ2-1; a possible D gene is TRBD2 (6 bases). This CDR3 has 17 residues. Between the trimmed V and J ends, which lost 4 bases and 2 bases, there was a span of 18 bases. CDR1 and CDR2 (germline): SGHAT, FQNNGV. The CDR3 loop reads CASSSYPGTGPYNEQFF. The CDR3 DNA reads TGTGCCAGCAGCTCGTACCCCGGGACTGGGCCCTACAATGAGCAGTTCTTC.

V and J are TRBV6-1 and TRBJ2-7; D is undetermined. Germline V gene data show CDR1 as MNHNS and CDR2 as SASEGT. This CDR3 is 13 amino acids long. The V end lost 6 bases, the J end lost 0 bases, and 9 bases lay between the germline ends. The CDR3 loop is CASRGSSSYEQYF. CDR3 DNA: TGTGCCAGCAGGGGATCCAGCTCCTACGAGCAGTACTTC.

The CDR3 loop reads CASSLQAGLYNEQFF. As DNA, the CDR3 is TGTGCCAGCAGCTTACAAGCGGGCCTGTACAATGAGCAGTTCTTC. The chain couples TRBV7-6 to TRBJ2-1; perhaps TRBD2 as D (6 bases). Germline assignment: CDR1 SGHVS and CDR2 FNYEAQ. Trimming removed 2 bases at V and 4 bases at J, with 12 bases between. The CDR3 has 15 amino acids.

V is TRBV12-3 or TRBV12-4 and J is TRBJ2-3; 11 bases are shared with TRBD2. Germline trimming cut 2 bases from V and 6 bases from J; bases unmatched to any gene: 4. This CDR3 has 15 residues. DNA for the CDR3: TGTGCCAGCAGTTTACGACTAGCGGGGTGGGATACGCAGTATTTT. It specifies CASSLRLAGWDTQYF.

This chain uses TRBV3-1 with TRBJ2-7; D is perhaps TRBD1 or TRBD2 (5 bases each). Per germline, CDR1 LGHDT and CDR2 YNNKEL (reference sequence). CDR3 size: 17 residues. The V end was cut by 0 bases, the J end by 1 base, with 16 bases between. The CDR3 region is CASSQEILWDGSYEQYF. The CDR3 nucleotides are TGTGCCAGCAGCCAAGAGATCCTTTGGGACGGTTCCTACGAGCAGTACTTC.

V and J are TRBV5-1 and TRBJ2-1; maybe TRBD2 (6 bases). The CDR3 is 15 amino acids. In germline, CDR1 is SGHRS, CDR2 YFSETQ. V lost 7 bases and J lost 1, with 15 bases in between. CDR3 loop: CASYGGKQSYNEQFF. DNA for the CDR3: TGCGCCAGCTATGGCGGGAAGCAATCCTACAATGAGCAGTTCTTC.

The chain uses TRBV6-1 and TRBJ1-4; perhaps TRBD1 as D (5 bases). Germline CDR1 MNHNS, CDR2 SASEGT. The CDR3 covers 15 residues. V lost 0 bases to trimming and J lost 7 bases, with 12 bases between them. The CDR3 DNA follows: TGTGCCAGCAGTGAAGCTGGGCAGGGAGGTGAAAAACTGTTTTTT. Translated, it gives CASSEAGQGGEKLFF.

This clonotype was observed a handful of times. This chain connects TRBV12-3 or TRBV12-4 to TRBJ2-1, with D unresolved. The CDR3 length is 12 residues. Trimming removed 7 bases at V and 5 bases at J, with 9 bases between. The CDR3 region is CASTSIDNEQFF. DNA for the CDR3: TGTGCCAGCACCTCCATTGACAATGAGCAGTTCTTC.

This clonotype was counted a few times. The CDR3 bases are TGTGCCAGCAGTCTCGGCTTAGGGGGTGGCACCGGGGAGCTGTTTTTT. It is translated as CASSLGLGGGTGELFF. The chain employs TRBV12-3 or TRBV12-4 and TRBJ2-2; tentatively, D is TRBD1 (6 bases). The length of the CDR3 is 16 residues. Trimming shortened V by 5 bases and J by 4 bases, and 17 bases separated the two germline ends.